The clone carrying this T cell receptor beta chain has a count of ten or more. Its antigen remains unidentified. Molecular barcoded adaptors covering alpha/delta and beta/gamma chains were used on roughly 370 ng RNA. TCRdb re-called the reads through MiXCR, storing one row per CDR3 protein. The sample holds over 40,000 distinct CDR3 sequences, about 12% seen once. This specimen comes from a study of read filtering for tumor transcriptome and immune sequencing. The CDR3 extends over 16 amino acids. Looked up from germline, CDR1 is SGHRS and CDR2 is YFSETQ. Trimming left V 0 bases short and J 7 bases short, with 17 bases between. Study results and caveats: The CD138-negative fraction was mixed bone marrow immune cells, not pure T cells. Dropping single-read clonotypes raised IR-seq and RNA-seq shared-clonotype correlation. Single-read clonotypes: about 83% of IR-seq clonotypes (around 3.5% of reads), around three quarters of RNA-seq clonotypes (roughly 49% of reads).

Sample: a population of CD138-negative cells sorted from bone marrow. The TCR originated in a donor at least 40 years old with multiple myeloma. This sequence joins TRBV5-1 and TRBJ2-1; D unresolved. CDR3 nucleotide sequence: TGCGCCAGCAGCTTGGCTGCGTACCCCCAAGAAAATGAGCAGTTCTTC. Its protein product is CASSLAAYPQENEQFF.